This T cell receptor beta chain appears in the sequencing data of a study of cytomegalovirus exposure and HLA in healthy donors. 60 Vbeta and 13 Jbeta primers were used in PCR. TCRdb keeps only in-frame clones here, not all; method: immunoSEQ multiplex PCR. The sample lists around 150,000 clones, 64% occurring once. The specimen sequenced was PBMCs. The TCR was taken from a woman aged 25 to 39 in good health and CMV-seropositive.

The CDR3 loop is CASSFGGTILTNEKLFF. DNA of the CDR3: TGTGCCAGCAGCTTCGGGGGGACCATACTAACTAATGAAAAACTGTTTTTT. This sequence joins TRBV5-4 and TRBJ1-4, with TRBD1 as a possible D gene (5 bases). The CDR3 contains 17 residues. Trimming removed 2 bases at V and 1 base at J, with 15 bases between. CDR1 and CDR2 from the germline V gene are SGHNT and YYREEE (reference sequence).